The sequence of this T cell receptor beta chain was determined in a study of blood T cell repertoires in COVID-19. In the study's own analysis: The authors estimated nucleated cell counts from reference gene primer amplification. Clones were read by immunoSEQ multiplex PCR, and TCRdb kept only the in-frame ones, dropping some. V and J calls plus clone size are reproduced from that table; the DNA served to infer D and trimming. The sample shows approximately 140,000 clones, approximately 84% of them seen only once. A few counts support this clone. This CDR3 is 14 amino acids long. Germline assignment: CDR1 MNHEY and CDR2 SVGEGT. With V trimmed by 5 bases and J by 4 bases, 4 bases remained unmatched.

The sequence derives from a woman older than 75 with acute or convalescent COVID-19. J is TRBJ2-2 and V is TRBV6-2 or TRBV6-3; 7 bases are a match to TRBD1. Sequenced material: peripheral blood. The CDR3 here is CASSDRVPTGELFF. For the CDR3, the DNA is TGTGCCAGCAGTGACAGGGTCCCCACCGGGGAGCTGTTTTTT.